This entry lists 25 T cell receptor beta chains sequenced from one sample in a study of post-analysis software for immune sequencing data. Findings and caveats of the study: Patients had higher frequencies than controls of five or six TRBV segments, including TRBV5-6, TRBV5-1 and TRBV20-1.

Built from TCR beta cDNA, the libraries had unique molecular identifiers in them. TCRdb reprocessed the PCR reads with MiXCR, giving one entry per CDR3 protein. The sample carries hundreds of thousands of distinct CDR3 sequences, 53% recorded once. Their cognate antigens are unknown. Sequencing was done on a sample of blood. The receptors derive from a girl between 5 and 17 years old with multiple sclerosis.

The chain recombines TRBV7-3 with TRBJ2-7; D remains ambiguous. CDR3 length equals 14 residues. Per germline, CDR1 SGHTA and CDR2 FQGTGA. With 6 bases removed from V and 2 bases from J, the gap between germline ends came to 14 bases. DNA of the CDR3: TGTGCCAGCAGTCTCTCCAGGCTAACCTACGAGCAGTACTTC. It translates to CASSLSRLTYEQYF. The full variable domain, with the rest looked up from reference TRBV7-3 and TRBJ2-7, is GAGVSQTPSNKVTEKGKYVELRCDPISGHTALYWYRQSLGQGPEFLIYFQGTGAADDSGLPNDRFFAVRPEGSVSTLKIQRTERGDSAVYLCASSLSRLTYEQYFGPGTRLTVT.

This chain links TRBV4-2 with TRBJ2-1, with TRBD2 identical over 11 bases. The V and J ends lost 3 bases and 4 bases, in that order; junction bases with no gene match: 5. The germline gives CDR1 LGHNA, CDR2 YNFKEQ. The CDR3 length is 16 residues. Here the CDR3 DNA reads TGTGCCAGCAGCCATCAAACTAGCGGGGGATACAATGAGCAGTTCTTC. Amino acid sequence: CASSHQTSGGYNEQFF.

This chain joins TRBV7-3 and TRBJ2-4; D unclear. The V end lost 0 bases, the J end lost 7 bases, and 16 bases lay between the germline ends. Germline V gene sequence: CDR1 SGHTA, CDR2 FQGTGA. The CDR3 has 16 amino acids. The CDR3 protein is CASSLTPTPWMNIQYF. In DNA, the CDR3 is TGTGCCAGCAGCTTAACTCCGACGCCGTGGATGAACATTCAGTACTTC.

V is TRBV20-1 and J is TRBJ2-5; TRBD2 matches 13 bases. The V segment lost 3 bases and the J segment 5 bases; nucleotides outside the gene matches: 12. CDR1 DFQATT and CDR2 SNEGSKA come from the germline V gene (reference sequence). This CDR3 is 17 amino acids long. The CDR3 spells CSASGGRTSGSRETQYF. DNA of the CDR3: TGCAGTGCTAGCGGCGGGAGGACTAGCGGGAGTAGGGAGACCCAGTACTTC.

The chain links TRBV7-6 to TRBJ1-2; 7 nucleotides line up with TRBD1. CDR1 and CDR2 (germline): SGHVS, FNYEAQ. This CDR3 has 13 residues. The trim removed 0 bases at V and 7 bases at J, leaving 2 bases unmatched. The CDR3 reads CASSLAGGRGYTF. The CDR3 nucleotides are TGTGCCAGCAGCTTAGCAGGGGGCCGTGGCTACACCTTC.

This clonotype was observed a few times. The chain is built from TRBV5-1 and TRBJ2-7; TRBD1 matches 9 bases. CDR3 length: 16 amino acids. With 0 bases clipped from V and 1 base from J, the junction kept 5 bases outside the gene matches. Germline CDR1 reads SGHRS; CDR2 reads YFSETQ. CDR3 residues: CASSLAFGQGSYEQYF. The CDR3 DNA reads TGCGCCAGCAGCTTGGCCTTTGGACAGGGGTCCTACGAGCAGTACTTC.

The chain couples TRBV12-3 or TRBV12-4 to TRBJ1-6; weak D call: TRBD1 (6 bases). The CDR3 covers 14 residues. V gave up 6 bases and J gave up 9 bases, with 15 bases separating them. The CDR3 is CASRAGTGASPLHF. The CDR3 nucleotides read TGTGCCAGCAGGGCCGGGACGGGGGCTTCACCCCTCCACTTT.

The V and J genes are TRBV5-4 and TRBJ2-1; unclear D gene. The CDR3 is 12 residues long. The germline V gene encodes CDR1 SGHNT and CDR2 YYREEE (reference sequence). V was shortened by 2 bases and J by 5 bases, with 5 bases between the two germline ends. This chain's CDR3 is CASSFYNNEQFF. The CDR3 DNA is TGTGCCAGCAGCTTCTACAACAATGAGCAGTTCTTC.

The rearrangement links TRBV10-3 to TRBJ2-5, with 7 bases fitting TRBD2. J lost 3 bases, V lost 2 bases, and 6 bases had no gene match. Germline CDR1 ENHRY, CDR2 SYGVKD. This CDR3 contains 15 residues. In DNA, the CDR3 is TGTGCCATCAGTGAGCTAGCGGCACCCAAAGAGACCCAGTACTTC. Translation gives CAISELAAPKETQYF.

This chain's CDR3 is CASGQSDRVGGYTF. DNA of the CDR3: TGTGCCAGCGGCCAATCGGACAGGGTCGGCGGCTACACCTTC. This chain uses TRBV6-6 with TRBJ1-2; TRBD1 agrees at 8 bases. V lost 8 bases, J lost 8 bases, and 13 bases stayed unmatched. The CDR3 covers 14 residues. CDR1 is MNHNY, CDR2 SVGAGI, per germline (reference sequence).

This chain links TRBV2 with TRBJ1-2; 7 positions agree with TRBD1. Trimming took 8 bases from V and 8 from J; bases not matched to a gene: 14. The germline gives CDR1 SNHLY, CDR2 FYNNEI. This CDR3 comprises 14 residues. CDR3 in amino acids: CASLRTGPWDGYTF. The DNA of the CDR3 is TGTGCCAGCCTACGGACAGGCCCTTGGGACGGCTACACCTTC.

This sequence joins TRBV20-1 and TRBJ2-7, with 9 bases fitting TRBD1. This CDR3 contains 14 residues. The ends lost 5 bases at V and 6 bases at J; junction bases unmatched: 11. Germline CDR1 reads DFQATT; CDR2 reads SNEGSKA (reference sequence). The CDR3 region has the DNA TGCAGTGCTTCCACCGGGACAGGGTCATGCGAGCAGTACTTC. Its translation: CSASTGTGSCEQYF.

This clonotype has only one observation. J is TRBJ1-1 and V is TRBV29-1, with D tentatively TRBD1 (6 bases). The germline V gene has CDR1 SQVTM and CDR2 ANQGSEA. V was pared by 7 bases and J by 1 base, with 10 bases between. This CDR3 contains 12 residues. Written as DNA, the CDR3 is TGCAGCGCGAAACAGGGGAACACTGAAGCTTTCTTT. Its translation: CSAKQGNTEAFF.

This chain uses TRBV12-5 with TRBJ2-7; no firm D call. The CDR3 runs 17 residues. The germline CDR1 and CDR2 sequences are LGHNT and FRNRAP. Trimming shortened V by 5 bases and J by 0 bases, and 20 bases separated the two germline ends. As DNA, the CDR3 is TGTGCTAGTGGTCTCGACCAGGCCAACTCTCCCTCCTACGAGCAGTACTTC. Amino acids: CASGLDQANSPSYEQYF.

This rearrangement joins TRBV12-5 to TRBJ1-2; maybe TRBD1 (5 bases). The V end was cut by 4 bases, the J end by 4 bases, with 22 bases between. The germline CDR1 and CDR2 sequences are LGHNT and FRNRAP. CDR3 length: 17 amino acids. The CDR3 nucleotides are TGTGCTAGTGGTTCCCCAAGTACCCGCAGGGTCGCCTATGGCTACACCTTC. It yields the protein CASGSPSTRRVAYGYTF.

The V call is TRBV12-3 or TRBV12-4, the J call TRBJ2-7; no definite D call. V was shortened by 6 bases and J by 2 bases, with 17 bases between the two germline ends. This CDR3 region has 15 residues. CDR3 protein: CASSHLGQVTYEQYF. The CDR3 DNA sequence: TGTGCCAGCAGCCACCTCGGCCAGGTTACCTACGAGCAGTACTTC.

The chain links TRBV12-5 to TRBJ2-7, with 9 nucleotides matching TRBD2. Germline V gene data show CDR1 as LGHNT and CDR2 as FRNRAP. This CDR3 contains 15 residues. Trimming cost V 0 bases and J 4 bases; bases outside gene matches: 4. DNA of the CDR3: TGTGCTAGTGGTTTGGTTAGCGGGAGTAAGTACGAGCAGTACTTC. Amino acid sequence: CASGLVSGSKYEQYF. The entire variable domain, with the rest obtained from reference TRBV12-5 and TRBJ2-7, is as follows: DARVTQTPRHKVTEMGQEVTMRCQPILGHNTVFWYRQTMMQGLELLAYFRNRAPLDDSGMPKDRFSAEMPDATLATLKIQPSEPRDSAVYFCASGLVSGSKYEQYFGPGTRLTVT.

The chain uses TRBV20-1 and TRBJ2-3, with TRBD2 identical over 12 bases. J lost 6 bases, V lost 0 bases, and 13 bases had no gene match. The CDR3 consists of 18 residues. Germline values: CDR1 DFQATT, CDR2 SNEGSKA (reference sequence). The CDR3: CSARDPRTSGANSDTQYF. The CDR3, as DNA: TGCAGTGCTAGAGATCCAAGGACTAGCGGGGCAAATTCGGATACGCAGTATTTT.

The V gene is TRBV20-1, the J gene TRBJ1-2, with D perhaps TRBD1 (5 bases). Germline loops: CDR1 DFQATT, CDR2 SNEGSKA (reference sequence). This CDR3 contains 16 residues. Trimming stripped 0 bases from V and 8 bases from J, with 22 bases between. The chain's CDR3 is CSARDQTGQGQRGYTF. CDR3 in DNA: TGCAGTGCTAGAGATCAGACTGGTCAGGGCCAGAGGGGCTACACCTTC.

CDR3 coding DNA: TGTGCCAGCAGGACATCCGGGACACACTCCTACGAGCAGTACTTC. Translated, it gives CASRTSGTHSYEQYF. The chain employs TRBV2 and TRBJ2-7, with D possibly being TRBD1 (6 bases). Trimming cost V 6 bases and J 0 bases, with 15 bases left between them. Germline CDR1 is SNHLY and CDR2 is FYNNEI. The CDR3 length is 15 residues. The full variable domain, in which reference TRBV2 and TRBJ2-7 provide the parts outside the CDR3, is EPEVTQTPSHQVTQMGQEVILRCVPISNHLYFYWYRQILGQKVEFLVSFYNNEISEKSEIFDDQFSVERPDGSNFTLKIRSTKLEDSAMYFCASRTSGTHSYEQYFGPGTRLTVT.

This clonotype showed up just once. The V gene is TRBV20-1, the J gene TRBJ2-5; the match to TRBD2 covers 12 bases. Germline V gene sequence: CDR1 DFQATT, CDR2 SNEGSKA (reference sequence). This CDR3 comprises 16 residues. Trimming cost V 0 bases and J 4 bases; bases outside gene matches: 6. CDR3 amino acids: CSARDSLGLAGETQYF. As DNA, the CDR3 is TGCAGTGCTAGAGACTCCCTGGGACTAGCGGGAGAGACCCAGTACTTC.

This clonotype came up once. The chain employs TRBV6-5 and TRBJ2-5, with 7 bases matching TRBD1. The better agreement between TRBJ2-7 and the DNA end casts doubt on the J call. The CDR3 loop spans 15 amino acids. Germline V CDR1 and CDR2: MNHEY, SVGAGI. CDR3 nucleotide sequence: TGTGCCAGCAGAACGACAGGGAGCAGCGGCTACGAGCAGTACTTC. Residues: CASRTTGSSGYEQYF.

The V gene is TRBV15, the J gene TRBJ2-3; possible D gene TRBD2, 6 bases. CDR1 is LNHNV, CDR2 YYDKDF, per germline (reference sequence). The CDR3 is 16 residues long. The V gene lost 1 base and the J gene lost 8 bases, with 19 bases spanning the gap. The CDR3 sequence: CATSRVGTSPRVTQYF. The CDR3 coding sequence is TGTGCCACCAGCAGAGTGGGTACTAGCCCGAGGGTTACGCAGTATTTT.

This clonotype turned up a few times. As DNA, the CDR3 is TGCAGCGTTGAGGGGGCAAGAACAGATACGCAGTATTTT. As protein: CSVEGARTDTQYF. The chain links TRBV29-1 to TRBJ2-3; D perhaps matches TRBD1 (6 bases). V was clipped by 3 bases and J by 3 bases, with 10 bases between them. Germline lookup yields CDR1 SQVTM and CDR2 ANQGSEA. The CDR3 is made up of 13 amino acids.

The J gene is TRBJ2-7, the V gene TRBV4-1, with 9 bases aligning to TRBD1. The V segment lost 1 base and the J segment 3 bases; nucleotides outside the gene matches: 4. Germline CDR1 and CDR2: MGHRA and YSYEKL. The CDR3 spans 15 residues. CDR3 bases: TGCGCCAGCAGCCAAGTACCGGGACAGGGCTACGAGCAGTACTTC. Its protein is CASSQVPGQGYEQYF.